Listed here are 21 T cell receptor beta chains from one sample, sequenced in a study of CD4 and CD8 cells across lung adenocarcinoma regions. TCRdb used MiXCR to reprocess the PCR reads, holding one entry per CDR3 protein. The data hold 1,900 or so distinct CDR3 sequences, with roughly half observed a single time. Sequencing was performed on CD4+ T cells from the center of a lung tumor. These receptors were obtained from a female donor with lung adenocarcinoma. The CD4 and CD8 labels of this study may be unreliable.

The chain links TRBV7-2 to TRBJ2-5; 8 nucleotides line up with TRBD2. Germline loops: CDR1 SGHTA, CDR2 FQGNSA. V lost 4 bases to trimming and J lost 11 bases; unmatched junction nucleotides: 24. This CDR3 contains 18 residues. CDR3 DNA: TGTGCCAGCAGCTCCCCGGGGGGGGGGGCCTGTGGCGCAGATACGCAGTACTTC. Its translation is CASSSPGGGACGADTQYF. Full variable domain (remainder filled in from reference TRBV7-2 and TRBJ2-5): GAGVSQSPSNKVTEKGKDVELRCDPISGHTALYWYRQSLGQGLEFLIYFQGNSAPDKSGLPSDRFSAERTGGSVSTLTIQRTQQEDSAVYLCASSSPGGGACGADTQYFGPGTRLLVL.

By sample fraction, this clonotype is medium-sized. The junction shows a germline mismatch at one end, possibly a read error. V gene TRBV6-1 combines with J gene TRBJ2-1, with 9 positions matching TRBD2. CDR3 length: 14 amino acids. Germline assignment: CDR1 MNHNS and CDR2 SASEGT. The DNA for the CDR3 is TGTGCCAGCAGGGCCGCGACTAGCGGAGGGCCCATAAGCTTC. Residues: CASRAATSGGPISF.

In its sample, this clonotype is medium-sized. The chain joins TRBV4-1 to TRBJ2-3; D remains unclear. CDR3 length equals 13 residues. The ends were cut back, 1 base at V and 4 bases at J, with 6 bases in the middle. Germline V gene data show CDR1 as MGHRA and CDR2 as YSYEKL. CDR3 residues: CASSQAWADTQYF. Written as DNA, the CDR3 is TGCGCCAGCAGCCAAGCTTGGGCAGATACGCAGTATTTT.

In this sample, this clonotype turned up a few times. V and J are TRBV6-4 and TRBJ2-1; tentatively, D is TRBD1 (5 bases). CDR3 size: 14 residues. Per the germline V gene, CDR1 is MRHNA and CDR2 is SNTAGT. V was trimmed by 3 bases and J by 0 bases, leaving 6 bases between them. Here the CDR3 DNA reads TGTGCCAGCAGTGAGGACAACTCCTACAATGAGCAGTTCTTC. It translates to CASSEDNSYNEQFF.

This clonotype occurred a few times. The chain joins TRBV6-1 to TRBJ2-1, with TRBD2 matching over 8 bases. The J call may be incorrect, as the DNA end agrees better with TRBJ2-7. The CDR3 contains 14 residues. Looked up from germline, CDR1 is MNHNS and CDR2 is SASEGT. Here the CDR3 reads CASSLPGGDYEQYF. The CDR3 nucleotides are TGTGCCAGCAGTCTCCCGGGGGGGGACTACGAGCAGTACTTC.

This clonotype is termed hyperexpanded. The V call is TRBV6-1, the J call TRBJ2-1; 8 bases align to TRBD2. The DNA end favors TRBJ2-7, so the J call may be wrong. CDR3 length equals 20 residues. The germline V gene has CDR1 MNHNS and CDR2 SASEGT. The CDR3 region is CASSEAGGVVAGGTWSEQYF. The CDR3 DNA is TGTGCCAGCAGTGAAGCTGGGGGGGTGGTGGCGGGAGGTACTTGGAGTGAGCAGTACTTC.

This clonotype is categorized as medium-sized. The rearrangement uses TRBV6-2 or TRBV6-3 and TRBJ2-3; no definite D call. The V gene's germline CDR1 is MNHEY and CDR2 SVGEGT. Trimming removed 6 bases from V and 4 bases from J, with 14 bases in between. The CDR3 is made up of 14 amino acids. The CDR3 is CASSLKASADTQYF. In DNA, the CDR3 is TGTGCCAGCAGCCTGAAGGCTTCAGCAGATACGCAGTATTTT.

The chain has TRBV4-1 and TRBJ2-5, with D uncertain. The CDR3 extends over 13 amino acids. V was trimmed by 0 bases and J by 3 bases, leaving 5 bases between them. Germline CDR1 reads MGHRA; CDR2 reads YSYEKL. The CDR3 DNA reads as TGCGCCAGCAGCCAAGATTGGAAAGAGACCCAGTACTTC. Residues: CASSQDWKETQYF.

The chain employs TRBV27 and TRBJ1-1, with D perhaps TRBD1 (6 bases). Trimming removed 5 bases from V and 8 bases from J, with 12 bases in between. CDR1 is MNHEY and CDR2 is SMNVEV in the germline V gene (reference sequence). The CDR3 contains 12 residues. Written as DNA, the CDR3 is TGTGCCAGCAGTCGCCCGGGGGCGGAAGCTTTCTTT. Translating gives CASSRPGAEAFF.

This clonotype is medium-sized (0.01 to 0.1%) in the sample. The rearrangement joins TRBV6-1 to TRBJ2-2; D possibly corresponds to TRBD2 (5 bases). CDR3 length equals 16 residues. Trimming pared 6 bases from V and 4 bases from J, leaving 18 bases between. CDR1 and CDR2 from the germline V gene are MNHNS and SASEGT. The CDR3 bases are TGTGCCAGCAGACGGGATTTTGCGGCCTCCACCGGGGAGCTGTTTTTT. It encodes CASRRDFAASTGELFF.

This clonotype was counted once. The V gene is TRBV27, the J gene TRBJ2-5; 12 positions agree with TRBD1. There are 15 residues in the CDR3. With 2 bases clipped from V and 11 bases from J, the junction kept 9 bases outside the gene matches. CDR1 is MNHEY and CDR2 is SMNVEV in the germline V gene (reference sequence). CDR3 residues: CASSLAGTGGAFQYF. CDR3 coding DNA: TGTGCCAGCAGTTTAGCCGGGACAGGGGGCGCGTTTCAGTACTTC.

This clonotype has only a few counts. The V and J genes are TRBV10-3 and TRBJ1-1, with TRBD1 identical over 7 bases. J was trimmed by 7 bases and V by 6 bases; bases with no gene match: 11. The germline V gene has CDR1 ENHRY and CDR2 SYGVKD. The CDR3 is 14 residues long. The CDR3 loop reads CAIRGGQLEGEAFF. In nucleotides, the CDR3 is TGTGCCATCAGGGGGGGACAGCTAGAAGGTGAAGCTTTCTTT.

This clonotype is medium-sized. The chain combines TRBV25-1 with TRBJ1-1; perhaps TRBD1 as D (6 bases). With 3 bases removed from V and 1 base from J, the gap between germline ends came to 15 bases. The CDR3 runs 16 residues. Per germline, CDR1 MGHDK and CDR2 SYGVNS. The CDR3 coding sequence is TGTGCCAGCAGTGATGAGGGGAAGGGGGGGAACACTGAAGCTTTCTTT. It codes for CASSDEGKGGNTEAFF.

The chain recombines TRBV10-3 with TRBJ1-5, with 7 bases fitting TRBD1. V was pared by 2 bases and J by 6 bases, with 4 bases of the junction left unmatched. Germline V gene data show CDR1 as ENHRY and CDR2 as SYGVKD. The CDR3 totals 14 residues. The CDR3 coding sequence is TGTGCCATCAGTGAGACAGGGGATAGTCAGCCCCAGCATTTT. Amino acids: CAISETGDSQPQHF.

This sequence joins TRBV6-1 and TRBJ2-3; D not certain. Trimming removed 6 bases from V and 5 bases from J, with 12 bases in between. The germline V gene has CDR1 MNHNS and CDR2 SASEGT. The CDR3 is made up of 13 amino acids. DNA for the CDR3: TGTGCCAGCAGGAAGGAGTTTGGAGATACGCAGTATTTT. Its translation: CASRKEFGDTQYF.

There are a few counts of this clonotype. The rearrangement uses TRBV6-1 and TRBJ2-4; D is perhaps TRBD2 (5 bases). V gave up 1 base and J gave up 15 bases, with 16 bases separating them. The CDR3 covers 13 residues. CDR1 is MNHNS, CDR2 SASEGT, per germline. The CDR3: CASSEGMTRALYF. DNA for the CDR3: TGTGCCAGCAGTGAAGGGATGACGAGGGCCCTGTACTTC.

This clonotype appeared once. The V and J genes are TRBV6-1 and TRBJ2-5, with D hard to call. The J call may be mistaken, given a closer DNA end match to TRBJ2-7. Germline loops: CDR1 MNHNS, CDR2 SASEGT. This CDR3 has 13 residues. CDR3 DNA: TGTGCCAGCAGTGAAGACAGTGGCTACGAGCAGTACTTC. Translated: CASSEDSGYEQYF.

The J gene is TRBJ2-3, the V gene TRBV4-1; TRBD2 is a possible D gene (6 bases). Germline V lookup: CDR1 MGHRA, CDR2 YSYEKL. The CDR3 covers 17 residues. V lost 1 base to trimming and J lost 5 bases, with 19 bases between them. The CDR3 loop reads CASSQVSVRELGDTQYF. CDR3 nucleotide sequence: TGCGCCAGCAGCCAAGTATCTGTACGGGAGCTGGGAGATACGCAGTATTTT.

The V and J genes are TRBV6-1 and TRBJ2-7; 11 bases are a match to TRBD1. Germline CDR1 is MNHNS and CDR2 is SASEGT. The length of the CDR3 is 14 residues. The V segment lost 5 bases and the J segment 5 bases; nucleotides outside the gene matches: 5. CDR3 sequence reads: CASSRDRGSHEQYF. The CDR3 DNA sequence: TGTGCCAGCAGTAGGGACAGGGGGTCGCACGAGCAGTACTTC.

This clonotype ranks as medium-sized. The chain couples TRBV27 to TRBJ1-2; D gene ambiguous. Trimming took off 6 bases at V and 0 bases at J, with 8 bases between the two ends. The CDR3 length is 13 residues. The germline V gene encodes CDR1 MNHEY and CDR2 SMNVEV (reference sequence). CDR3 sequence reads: CASRGRTNYGYTF. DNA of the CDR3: TGTGCCAGCAGGGGAAGGACTAACTATGGCTACACCTTC.

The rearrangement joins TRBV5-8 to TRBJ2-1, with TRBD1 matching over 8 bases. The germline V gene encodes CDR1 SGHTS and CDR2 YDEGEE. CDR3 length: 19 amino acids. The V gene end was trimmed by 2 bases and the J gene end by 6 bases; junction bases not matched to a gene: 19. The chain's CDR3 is CASSFSGQGYSYFSNEQFF. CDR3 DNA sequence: TGTGCCAGCAGCTTCTCCGGACAGGGTTACTCCTATTTCTCCAATGAGCAGTTCTTC.